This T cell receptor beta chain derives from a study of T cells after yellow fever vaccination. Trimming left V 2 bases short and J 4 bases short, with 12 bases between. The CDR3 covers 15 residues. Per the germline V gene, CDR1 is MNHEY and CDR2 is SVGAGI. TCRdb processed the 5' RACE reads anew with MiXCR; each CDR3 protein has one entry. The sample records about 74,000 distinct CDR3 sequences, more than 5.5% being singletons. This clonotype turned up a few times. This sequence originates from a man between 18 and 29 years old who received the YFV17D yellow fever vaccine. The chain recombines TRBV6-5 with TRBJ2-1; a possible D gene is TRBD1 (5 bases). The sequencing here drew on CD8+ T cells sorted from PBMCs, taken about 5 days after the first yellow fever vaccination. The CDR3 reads CASSYTSQGYNEQFF. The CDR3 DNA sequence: TGTGCCAGCAGTTACACGTCCCAGGGATACAATGAGCAGTTCTTC.